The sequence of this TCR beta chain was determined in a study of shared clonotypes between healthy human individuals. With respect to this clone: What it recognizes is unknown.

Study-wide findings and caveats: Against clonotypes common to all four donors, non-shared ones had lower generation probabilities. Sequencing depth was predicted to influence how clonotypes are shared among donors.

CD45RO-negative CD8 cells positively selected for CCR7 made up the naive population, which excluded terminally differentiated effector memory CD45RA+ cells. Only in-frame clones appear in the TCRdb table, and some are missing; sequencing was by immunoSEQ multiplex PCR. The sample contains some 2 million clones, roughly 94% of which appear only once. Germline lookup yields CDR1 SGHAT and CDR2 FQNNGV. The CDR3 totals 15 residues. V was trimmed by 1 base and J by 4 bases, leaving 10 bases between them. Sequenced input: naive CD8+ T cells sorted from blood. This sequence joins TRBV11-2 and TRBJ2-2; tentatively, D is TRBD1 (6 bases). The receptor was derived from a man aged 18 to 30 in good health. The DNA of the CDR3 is TGTGCCAGCAGCTTAGTCAGGGGAGCCACCGGGGAGCTGTTTTTT. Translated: CASSLVRGATGELFF.